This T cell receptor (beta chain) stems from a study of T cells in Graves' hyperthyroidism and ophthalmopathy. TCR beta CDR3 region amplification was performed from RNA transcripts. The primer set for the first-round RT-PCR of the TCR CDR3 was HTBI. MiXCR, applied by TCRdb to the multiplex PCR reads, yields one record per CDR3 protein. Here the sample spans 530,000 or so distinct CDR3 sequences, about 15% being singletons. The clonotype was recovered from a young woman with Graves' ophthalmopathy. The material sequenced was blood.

The CDR3 is CASSTPRGSGPGYTF. CDR3 bases: TGTGCCAGTAGTACGCCGCGGGGTTCGGGGCCTGGCTACACCTTC. The chain recombines TRBV19 with TRBJ1-2; a possible D gene is TRBD1 (5 bases). The germline V and J ends were trimmed by 4 bases and 7 bases, with 19 bases remaining between them. CDR3 length: 15 amino acids. Germline lookup yields CDR1 LNHDA and CDR2 SQIVND (reference sequence).